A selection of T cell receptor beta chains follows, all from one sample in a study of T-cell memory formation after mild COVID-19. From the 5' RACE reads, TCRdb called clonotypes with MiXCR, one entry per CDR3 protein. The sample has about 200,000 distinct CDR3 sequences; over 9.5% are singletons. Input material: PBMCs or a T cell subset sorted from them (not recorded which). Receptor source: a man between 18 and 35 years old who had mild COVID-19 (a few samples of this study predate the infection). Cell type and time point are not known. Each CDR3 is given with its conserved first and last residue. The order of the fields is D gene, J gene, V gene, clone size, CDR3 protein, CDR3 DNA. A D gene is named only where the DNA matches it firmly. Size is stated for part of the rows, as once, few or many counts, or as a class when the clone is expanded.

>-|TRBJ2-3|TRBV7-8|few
CASSLAGDPSTDTQYF
TGTGCCAGCAGCTTAGCCGGGGACCCTAGCACAGATACGCAGTATTTT
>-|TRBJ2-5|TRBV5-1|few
CASSLGETHYF
TGCGCCAGCAGCTTGGGTGAGACCCACTACTTC
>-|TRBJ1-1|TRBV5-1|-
CASSLEPGANTEAFF
TGCGCCAGCAGCTTGGAGCCAGGGGCTAACACTGAAGCTTTCTTT
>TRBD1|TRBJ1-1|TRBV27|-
CASTTWGTGEAFF
TGTGCCAGCACCACTTGGGGGACAGGTGAAGCTTTCTTT
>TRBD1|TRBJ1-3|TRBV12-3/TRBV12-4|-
CASSDRDRRHTIYF
TGTGCCAGCAGCGACCGGGACAGGCGACACACCATATATTTT
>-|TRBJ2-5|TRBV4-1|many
CASSQEIAYRETQYF
TGCGCCAGCAGCCAAGAGATAGCGTATCGGGAGACCCAGTACTTC
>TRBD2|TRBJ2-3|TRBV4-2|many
CASSQDAAGHSTDTQYF
TGTGCCAGCAGCCAAGATGCAGCGGGGCATAGCACAGATACGCAGTATTTT
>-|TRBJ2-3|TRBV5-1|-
CASSHGGYYTDTQYF
TGCGCCAGCAGCCACGGCGGGTACTACACAGATACGCAGTATTTT
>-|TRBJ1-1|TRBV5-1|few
CASSLVIGVNTEAFF
TGCGCCAGCAGCTTGGTGATTGGGGTGAACACTGAAGCTTTCTTT
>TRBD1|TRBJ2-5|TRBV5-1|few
CASGRQGEAQETQYF
TGCGCCAGCGGCCGACAGGGTGAGGCCCAAGAGACCCAGTACTTC
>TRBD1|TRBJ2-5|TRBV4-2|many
CASSTVGPGGQETQYF
TGTGCCAGCAGCACCGTTGGGCCAGGGGGCCAAGAGACCCAGTACTTC
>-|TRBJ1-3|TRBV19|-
CASTPGSSGNTIYF
TGTGCCAGTACCCCTGGGAGCTCTGGAAACACCATATATTTT
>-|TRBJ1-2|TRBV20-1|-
CSARRGGYYGYTF
TGCAGTGCTAGACGGGGAGGGTACTATGGCTACACCTTC
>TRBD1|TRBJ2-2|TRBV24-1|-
CATSDSPGQTGSSTGELFF
TGTGCCACCAGTGATTCACCGGGACAGACGGGAAGTAGTACCGGGGAGCTGTTTTTT
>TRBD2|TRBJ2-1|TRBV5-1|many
CASSLATSGEEQFF
TGCGCCAGCAGCTTGGCAACTAGCGGGGAAGAGCAGTTCTTC
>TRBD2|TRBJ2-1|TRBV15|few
CATSRDPSGSGREQFF
TGTGCCACCAGCAGAGACCCTAGCGGGTCGGGGAGAGAGCAGTTCTTC
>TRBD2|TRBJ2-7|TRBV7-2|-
CASSIRRSGGGYEQYF
TGTGCCAGCAGCATCCGTCGGAGCGGGGGGGGCTACGAGCAGTACTTC
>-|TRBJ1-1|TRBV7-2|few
CASSLDPQATEAFF
TGTGCCAGCAGCTTAGATCCGCAGGCTACTGAAGCTTTCTTT
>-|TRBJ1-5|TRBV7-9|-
CASGGTGQPQHF
TGTGCCAGCGGAGGAACCGGCCAGCCCCAGCATTTT
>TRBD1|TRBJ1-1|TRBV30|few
CAWSQIDRVGAEAFF
TGTGCCTGGAGTCAGATAGACAGGGTCGGCGCTGAAGCTTTCTTT
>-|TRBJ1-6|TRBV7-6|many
CASSLAENSPLHF
TGTGCCAGCAGCTTAGCAGAGAATTCACCCCTCCACTTT
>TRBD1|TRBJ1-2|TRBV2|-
CASSEPWGQGNYGYTF
TGTGCCAGCAGTGAACCGTGGGGACAGGGAAACTATGGCTACACCTTC
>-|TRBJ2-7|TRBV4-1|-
CASSQPDRTYEQYF
TGCGCCAGCAGCCAACCCGACAGGACCTACGAGCAGTACTTC
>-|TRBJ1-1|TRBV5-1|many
CASSTGPGPAFF
TGCGCCAGCAGCACGGGACCTGGCCCTGCTTTCTTT
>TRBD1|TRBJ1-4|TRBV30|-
CACMDRHNEKLFF
TGTGCCTGCATGGACAGGCATAATGAAAAACTGTTTTTT
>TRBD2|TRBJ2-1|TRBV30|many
CAWSPLAGANEQFF
TGTGCCTGGAGTCCGCTAGCGGGGGCCAATGAGCAGTTCTTC
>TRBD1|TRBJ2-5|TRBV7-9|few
CASSLYRGLETQYF
TGTGCCAGCAGCCTATACAGGGGGCTGGAGACCCAGTACTTC
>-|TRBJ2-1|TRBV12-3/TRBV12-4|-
CASTPRNGANEQFF
TGTGCCAGCACCCCAAGGAACGGGGCCAATGAGCAGTTCTTC
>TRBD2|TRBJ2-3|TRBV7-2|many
CASSFGAGVDTQYF
TGTGCCAGCAGCTTCGGAGCGGGGGTTGATACGCAGTATTTT
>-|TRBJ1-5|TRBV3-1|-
CASSQGPQQDQPQHF
TGTGCCAGCAGCCAAGGGCCCCAACAGGACCAGCCCCAGCATTTT
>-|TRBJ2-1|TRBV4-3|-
CASSQDPGQGGYNEQFF
TGCGCCAGCAGCCAAGATCCGGGGCAGGGTGGGTACAATGAGCAGTTCTTC
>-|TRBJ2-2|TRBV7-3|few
CASSPLGGSRTGELFF
TGTGCCAGCAGCCCCCTAGGGGGATCAAGAACCGGGGAGCTGTTTTTT
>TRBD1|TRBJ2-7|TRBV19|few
CASATGTGAMPYEQYF
TGTGCCAGCGCAACAGGGACAGGGGCTATGCCCTACGAGCAGTACTTC
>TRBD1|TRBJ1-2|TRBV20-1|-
CSARDNDRASYGYTF
TGCAGTGCTAGAGATAATGACAGGGCTAGCTATGGCTACACCTTC
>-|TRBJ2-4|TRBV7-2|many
CASSYQPLAKNIQYF
TGTGCCAGCAGTTACCAGCCCTTAGCCAAAAACATTCAGTACTTC
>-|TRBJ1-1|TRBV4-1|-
CASSQGGREAFF
TGCGCCAGCAGCCAAGGTGGCCGTGAAGCTTTCTTT
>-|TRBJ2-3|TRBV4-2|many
CASSQSGMRGADTQYF
TGTGCCAGCAGCCAATCGGGGATGAGGGGCGCGGATACGCAGTATTTT
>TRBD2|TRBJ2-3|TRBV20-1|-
CSATPRLAAYTDTQYF
TGCAGTGCTACCCCCCGACTAGCGGCTTACACAGATACGCAGTATTTT
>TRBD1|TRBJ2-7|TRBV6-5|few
CASSYRLRQGAYEQYF
TGTGCCAGCAGTTACCGATTAAGACAGGGGGCTTACGAGCAGTACTTC
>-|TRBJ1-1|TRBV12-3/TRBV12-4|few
CASSFDQQVEAFF
TGTGCCAGCAGTTTTGACCAACAGGTTGAAGCTTTCTTT
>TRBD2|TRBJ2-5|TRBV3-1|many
CASSPTGEGTQYF
TGTGCCAGCAGCCCCACCGGGGAGGGGACCCAGTACTTC
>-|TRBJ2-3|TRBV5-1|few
CASSFVQTPDTQYF
TGCGCCAGCAGCTTCGTCCAGACCCCAGATACGCAGTATTTT
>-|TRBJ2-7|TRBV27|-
CASSDPGNSYEQYF
TGTGCCAGCAGTGACCCGGGGAACTCCTACGAGCAGTACTTC
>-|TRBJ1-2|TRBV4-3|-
CASSQEWDASGYTF
TGCGCCAGCAGCCAAGAATGGGACGCCAGTGGCTACACCTTC
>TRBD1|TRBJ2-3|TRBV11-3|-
CASSYSAQGSTDTQYF
TGTGCCAGCAGTTACTCGGCACAGGGGAGCACAGATACGCAGTATTTT
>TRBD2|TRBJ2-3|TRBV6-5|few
CASSLAGYPTDTQYF
TGTGCCAGCTCCTTAGCGGGGTACCCCACAGATACGCAGTATTTT
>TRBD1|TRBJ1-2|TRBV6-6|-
CASSYQRQGGHGYTF
TGTGCCAGCAGTTACCAACGACAGGGTGGGCATGGCTACACCTTC
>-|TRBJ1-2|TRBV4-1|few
CASSQEDRYTF
TGCGCCAGCAGCCAAGAAGACCGGTACACCTTC
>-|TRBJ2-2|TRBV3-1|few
CASSHLLTGELFF
TGTGCCAGCAGCCATTTGCTCACCGGGGAGCTGTTTTTT
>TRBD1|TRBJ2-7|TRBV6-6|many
CAAGDRGTYEQYF
TGTGCCGCAGGGGACAGGGGGACCTACGAGCAGTACTTC
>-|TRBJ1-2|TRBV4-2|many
CASSRTAGGYAF
TGTGCCAGCAGCCGCACTGCGGGTGGCTACGCCTTC
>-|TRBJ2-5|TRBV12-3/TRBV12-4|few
CASRRGGTNQETQYF
TGTGCCAGCAGGAGGGGTGGGACCAACCAAGAGACCCAGTACTTC
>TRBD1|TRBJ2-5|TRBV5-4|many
CASSLQGAQETQYF
TGTGCCAGCAGCTTACAGGGGGCCCAAGAGACCCAGTACTTC